Presented here are 22 T cell receptor beta chains from one specimen sequenced in a study of identical twins. TCRdb ran MiXCR on the 5' RACE reads and lists one entry per CDR3 protein. Of 500,000 to 550,000 distinct CDR3 sequences in the sample, 20% to 25% were seen once. These sequences were also reported in another study, on yellow fever vaccine responses in identical twins.

The sample taken for sequencing was CD4+ T cells sorted from blood. These receptors were obtained from a young woman in good health.

Only a few counts were recorded for this clonotype. The V gene is TRBV12-3 or TRBV12-4, the J gene TRBJ1-5; D perhaps matches TRBD1 (6 bases). V shed 6 bases and J shed 4 bases, with 10 bases lying between them. CDR3 size: 13 residues. CDR3 DNA: TGTGCCAGCAGGGGACACCCAAATCAGCCCCAGCATTTT. This sequence encodes CASRGHPNQPQHF.

This clonotype was seen repeatedly, ten times or more. The rearrangement links TRBV12-3 or TRBV12-4 to TRBJ1-1; D is possibly TRBD1 (5 bases). This CDR3 has 12 residues. Trimming pared 6 bases from V and 6 bases from J, leaving 11 bases between. In DNA form, the CDR3 reads TGTGCCAGCAGCCCGTGGGGGGCTGAAGCTTTCTTT. The encoded protein is CASSPWGAEAFF.

This rearrangement joins TRBV12-3 or TRBV12-4 to TRBJ2-5; the match to TRBD2 covers 11 bases. V was pared by 4 bases and J by 0 bases, with 10 bases of the junction left unmatched. This CDR3 is 18 amino acids long. CDR3 nucleotides: TGTGCCAGCAGTTCCCCCCTAGCGGGGGGAAGATACCAAGAGACCCAGTACTTC. The encoded protein is CASSSPLAGGRYQETQYF.

V gene TRBV12-3 or TRBV12-4 combines with J gene TRBJ1-5, with D maybe TRBD1 (5 bases). The CDR3 runs to 14 residues. The germline V and J ends were trimmed by 6 bases and 7 bases, with 16 bases remaining between them. CDR3 nucleotide sequence: TGTGCCAGCAGGCTTGACAGCGACAACCAGCCCCAGCATTTT. Its protein product is CASRLDSDNQPQHF.

This clonotype was recorded a few times. The CDR3 nucleotides read TGTGCCAGCAGCTTAGATAAGCAGCGGATTAACACCGGGGAGCTGTTTTTT. Amino acid sequence: CASSLDKQRINTGELFF. This chain links TRBV11-2 with TRBJ2-2; D might be TRBD2 (5 bases). V was trimmed by 0 bases and J by 2 bases, leaving 13 bases between them. CDR3 size: 17 residues. Germline V gene lookup returns CDR1 SGHAT and CDR2 FQNNGV.

The chain carries TRBV2 and TRBJ2-7, with 7 nucleotides matching TRBD1. The CDR3 runs 13 residues. CDR1 and CDR2 from the germline V gene are SNHLY and FYNNEI. The V segment lost 7 bases and the J segment 2 bases; nucleotides outside the gene matches: 5. Written as DNA, the CDR3 is TGTGCCAGCACCCCGACAGGGACCTACGAGCAGTACGTC. It codes for CASTPTGTYEQYV.

This clonotype was observed a few times. The V and J genes are TRBV9 and TRBJ2-7, with D possibly matching TRBD2 (5 bases). The CDR3 loop spans 13 amino acids. The germline V gene encodes CDR1 SGDLS and CDR2 YYNGEE. V was pared by 3 bases and J by 3 bases, with 10 bases between. CDR3 nucleotides: TGTGCCAGCAGCGGACAAGAGGGCTACGAGCAGTACTTC. Translated: CASSGQEGYEQYF.

This clonotype was recorded a few times. The chain links TRBV25-1 to TRBJ1-2, with 8 nucleotides matching TRBD1. From germline, CDR1 is MGHDK and CDR2 SYGVNS. The CDR3 runs to 15 residues. Trimming removed 4 bases from V and 2 bases from J; junction bases left unmatched: 6. The CDR3 sequence is CASSAVAGGNYGYTF. CDR3 bases: TGTGCCAGCAGTGCAGTGGCAGGGGGCAACTATGGCTACACCTTC.

This clonotype was detected only a few times. The V and J genes are TRBV6-5 and TRBJ2-5; D is unclear. The CDR3 contains 14 residues. Germline CDR1 reads MNHEY; CDR2 reads SVGAGI. Trimming stripped 2 bases from V and 5 bases from J, with 12 bases between. The CDR3 loop reads CASSYPEKRETQYF. CDR3 nucleotide sequence: TGTGCCAGCAGTTACCCCGAAAAGAGGGAGACCCAGTACTTC.

The chain is built from TRBV9 and TRBJ2-4; D uncertain. The V gene lost 4 bases and the J gene lost 5 bases, with 10 bases spanning the gap. The CDR3 has 13 residues. Germline CDR1 reads SGDLS; CDR2 reads YYNGEE. CDR3: CASSPSLENIQYF. The CDR3 nucleotides are TGTGCCAGCAGCCCTTCACTCGAAAACATTCAGTACTTC. Combining the CDR3 with reference TRBV9 and TRBJ2-4 gives the whole variable domain DSGVTQTPKHLITATGQRVTLRCSPRSGDLSVYWYQQSLDQGLQFLIQYYNGEERAKGNILERFSAQQFPDLHSELNLSSLELGDSALYFCASSPSLENIQYFGAGTRLSVL.

The chain combines TRBV12-3 or TRBV12-4 with TRBJ2-1, with 11 bases aligning to TRBD2. CDR3 length equals 14 residues. The V segment lost 9 bases and the J segment 9 bases; nucleotides outside the gene matches: 10. The CDR3 DNA is TGTGCCAGGCCGCGGTCTAGCGGGAGGAGTGAGCAGTTCTTC. This gives the protein CARPRSSGRSEQFF.

This clonotype has a handful of counts. The chain uses TRBV12-3 or TRBV12-4 and TRBJ2-4; D may correspond to TRBD1 or TRBD2 (5 bases each). The CDR3 runs to 14 residues. Trimming removed 6 bases from V and 0 bases from J, with 9 bases in between. DNA for the CDR3: TGTGCCAGCAGGAGAGGGACAGCCAAAAACATTCAGTACTTC. Its translation is CASRRGTAKNIQYF.

This clonotype appeared many times. The CDR3 sequence: CAISQTAGRSGANVLTF. The CDR3 DNA reads as TGTGCCATCAGTCAAACTGCCGGGCGCTCTGGGGCCAACGTCCTGACTTTC. The chain is built from TRBV10-3 and TRBJ2-6; D is ambiguous. The CDR3 extends over 17 amino acids. Trimming took 5 bases from V and 0 from J, leaving 14 bases between them. The germline CDR1 and CDR2 sequences are ENHRY and SYGVKD.

The chain carries TRBV10-3 and TRBJ2-3, with a tentative D call TRBD1 (7 bases). The CDR3 runs 15 residues. V was clipped by 3 bases and J by 4 bases, with 14 bases between them. Germline V gene data show CDR1 as ENHRY and CDR2 as SYGVKD. CDR3 amino acids: CAISDRGRDADTQYF. CDR3 coding DNA: TGTGCCATCAGTGATAGGGGGCGGGACGCAGATACGCAGTATTTT.

This chain joins TRBV10-3 and TRBJ1-1; TRBD1 might be the D (6 bases). Per the germline V gene, CDR1 is ENHRY and CDR2 is SYGVKD. V was clipped by 4 bases and J by 4 bases, with 13 bases between them. The CDR3 is 14 amino acids. The CDR3 sequence: CAISVTDSSTEAFF. The CDR3 DNA reads TGTGCCATCAGTGTTACGGACAGTAGCACTGAAGCTTTCTTT.

CDR3 coding DNA: TGTGCCACCAGCACCGGGACTAGCCAAGGGGCAGATACGCAGTATTTT. This sequence encodes CATSTGTSQGADTQYF. The chain uses TRBV15 and TRBJ2-3, with 9 bases identical to TRBD2. The germline V gene has CDR1 LNHNV and CDR2 YYDKDF (reference sequence). V was pared by 4 bases and J by 4 bases, with 9 bases of the junction left unmatched. CDR3 length equals 16 residues.

The chain employs TRBV9 and TRBJ2-5; TRBD2 matches 13 bases. Germline CDR1 SGDLS, CDR2 YYNGEE. The CDR3 is 16 residues long. The V segment lost 0 bases and the J segment 3 bases; nucleotides outside the gene matches: 2. The CDR3 DNA follows: TGTGCCAGCAGCGTAGGGGGACTAGCGGGAAAAGAGACCCAGTACTTC. It encodes CASSVGGLAGKETQYF. Supplemented by reference TRBV9 and TRBJ2-5, the full variable domain reads DSGVTQTPKHLITATGQRVTLRCSPRSGDLSVYWYQQSLDQGLQFLIQYYNGEERAKGNILERFSAQQFPDLHSELNLSSLELGDSALYFCASSVGGLAGKETQYFGPGTRLLVL.

The V gene is TRBV3-1, the J gene TRBJ1-2; perhaps TRBD1 as D (6 bases). The CDR3 spans 16 residues. The germline V and J ends were trimmed by 0 bases and 4 bases, with 15 bases remaining between them. The germline gives CDR1 LGHDT, CDR2 YNNKEL (reference sequence). CDR3: CASSQDMGRGSYGYTF. In DNA, the CDR3 is TGTGCCAGCAGCCAAGACATGGGCAGGGGATCCTATGGCTACACCTTC. The full variable domain, its missing parts supplied by reference TRBV3-1 and TRBJ1-2, is DTAVSQTPKYLVTQMGNDKSIKCEQNLGHDTMYWYKQDSKKFLKIMFSYNNKELIINETVPNRFSPKSPDKAHLNLHINSLELGDSAVYFCASSQDMGRGSYGYTFGSGTRLTVV.

This clonotype appeared a few times. CDR3 sequence: CASSYSQPYGYTF. The CDR3, as DNA: TGTGCCAGCAGTTACTCGCAGCCCTATGGCTACACCTTC. V and J are TRBV6-2 or TRBV6-3 and TRBJ1-2; no clear D. V was pared by 0 bases and J by 4 bases, with 6 bases between. Germline loops: CDR1 MNHEY, CDR2 SVGEGT. The CDR3 length is 13 residues.

This clonotype turned up a few times. The gene calls are TRBV12-3 or TRBV12-4 and TRBJ2-2, with 7 bases aligning to TRBD2. With V trimmed by 3 bases and J by 6 bases, 13 bases remained unmatched. The CDR3 consists of 17 residues. CDR3 protein: CASSFPSGAGVPGELFF. The CDR3 DNA sequence: TGTGCCAGCAGTTTTCCCAGTGGGGCGGGGGTACCCGGGGAGCTGTTTTTT.

Many counts were recorded for this clonotype. This sequence joins TRBV2 and TRBJ1-4; possible D gene TRBD1, 5 bases. Germline V gives CDR1 SNHLY, CDR2 FYNNEI. This CDR3 has 16 residues. V lost 4 bases and J 0 bases, leaving 12 bases between the germline ends. The CDR3 DNA follows: TGTGCCAGCAGTGTTGACAGACCTGCAACTAATGAAAAACTGTTTTTT. Protein sequence: CASSVDRPATNEKLFF.

At least ten counts were recorded for this clonotype. This chain uses TRBV7-8 with TRBJ2-1; D unresolved. Germline values: CDR1 SGHVS, CDR2 FQNEAQ. V was trimmed by 5 bases and J by 5 bases, leaving 4 bases between them. This CDR3 has 11 residues. This chain's CDR3 is CASSHHNEQFF. In DNA, the CDR3 is TGTGCCAGCAGCCACCACAATGAGCAGTTCTTC.